This T cell receptor beta chain was captured in a study of healthy donors' naive CD4 and CD8 T cells. Study summary: All functional IMGT TCR alpha variants were covered by new primers. Study-level results: Negatively charged CDR3s marked CD8+ lineage; positively charged CDR3s marked CD4+ lineage.

TCR libraries were built from about 0.55 ug of total RNA by linear amplification. One entry per CDR3 protein, called by TCRdb with MiXCR from the reads. The data show approximately 180,000 distinct CDR3 sequences, with around 80% seen just once and about 2.1% held by the top ten. To note about this clonotype: Its specificity is unknown.

The junction had 5 bases not matched to a gene; V was cut back by 4 bases and J by 5 bases. The CDR3 spans 14 residues. The germline V gene has CDR1 SQVTM and CDR2 ANQGSEA. This TCR came from a pool of human donors in good health; the sample pools cells from several healthy donors. Input material: naive CD4+ and CD8+ T cells sorted from blood, pooled from several donors. The chain is built from TRBV29-1 and TRBJ2-1; 10 bases match TRBD2. CDR3 bases: TGCAGCGTTGCAGGGACTAGCGAGCACAATGAGCAGTTCTTC. It specifies CSVAGTSEHNEQFF.